This is a list of T cell receptor beta chains from one sample in a study of T cells after yellow fever vaccination. Via MiXCR, TCRdb re-called the 5' RACE reads, giving one row per CDR3 protein. The repertoire has hundreds of thousands of distinct CDR3 sequences, under 9% of them found once; the top ten carry about 3%. The sequences come from CD4+ T cells sorted from PBMCs, collected 5 days after the yellow fever booster vaccination. These receptors came from a man between 18 and 35 years old who received the YFV17D yellow fever vaccine. CDR3s leave out the opening cysteine and the closing phenylalanine or tryptophan. The size of a clone is reported for some rows only, either as once, few or many, or as a class for expanded clones.

length: 13; V: TRBV7-2; J: TRBJ1-2; size: few; CDR3: ASSLAGRPNYGYT
length: 14; V: TRBV29-1; J: TRBJ2-1; size: few; CDR3: SVEDLYRAVGREQF
length: 13; V: TRBV7-3; J: TRBJ2-3; size: few; CDR3: ASSLGRGFTDTQY
length: 12; V: TRBV10-2; J: TRBJ2-2; size: few; CDR3: ASRGLVLAGELF
length: 12; V: TRBV2; J: TRBJ1-5; size: few; CDR3: ASSETGEDQPQH
length: 14; V: TRBV20-1; J: TRBJ2-2; size: -; CDR3: SAKTAGTGMGGELF
length: 14; V: TRBV7-3; J: TRBJ2-3; size: few; CDR3: ASSLSGTRYTDTQY
length: 14; V: TRBV7-2; J: TRBJ2-7; size: -; CDR3: ASSLSGTGIPYEQY
length: 13; V: TRBV5-4; J: TRBJ2-7; size: -; CDR3: ASGGKRGSAYEQY
length: 14; V: TRBV6-5; J: TRBJ1-2; size: many; CDR3: ASSYSIGAGNYGYT
length: 12; V: TRBV20-1; J: TRBJ2-7; size: few; CDR3: SARDGPASYEQY
length: 14; V: TRBV5-4; J: TRBJ2-7; size: -; CDR3: ASSRDVTGLTYEQY
length: 14; V: TRBV6-2/TRBV6-3; J: TRBJ2-2; size: few; CDR3: ASSTAGRGDTGELF
length: 14; V: TRBV5-5; J: TRBJ2-1; size: few; CDR3: ASSLNAGGSYNEQF
length: 13; V: TRBV20-1; J: TRBJ1-1; size: few; CDR3: SAREGWAVSTEAF
length: 13; V: TRBV12-3/TRBV12-4; J: TRBJ1-2; size: -; CDR3: ASSIRAWGNYGYT
length: 12; V: TRBV4-2; J: TRBJ2-5; size: few; CDR3: ASSQEGVEETQY
length: 12; V: TRBV7-9; J: TRBJ2-7; size: many; CDR3: ASSTGWPPYEQY
length: 14; V: TRBV5-6; J: TRBJ2-1; size: -; CDR3: ASSFSLRVSYNEQF
length: 14; V: TRBV15; J: TRBJ2-1; size: -; CDR3: ATSREGGTEYNEQF
length: 12; V: TRBV9; J: TRBJ2-5; size: -; CDR3: ASSTRTSPETQY
length: 13; V: TRBV5-4; J: TRBJ1-6; size: -; CDR3: ASSPSTSRHSPLH
length: 12; V: TRBV2; J: TRBJ2-2; size: -; CDR3: ASSVGERSGELF
length: 9; V: TRBV12-3/TRBV12-4; J: TRBJ2-7; size: -; CDR3: ASSISYEQY
length: 12; V: TRBV25-1; J: TRBJ1-5; size: -; CDR3: ASWAGGFDQPQH
length: 13; V: TRBV20-1; J: TRBJ2-5; size: few; CDR3: SALGLAGGQETQY
length: 13; V: TRBV4-2; J: TRBJ1-5; size: few; CDR3: ASSQDLQGSQPQH
length: 13; V: TRBV2; J: TRBJ1-2; size: few; CDR3: AGQKARDGLYGYT
length: 16; V: TRBV6-5; J: TRBJ2-2; size: -; CDR3: ASRPPLGQGAYTGELF
length: 13; V: TRBV7-9; J: TRBJ1-2; size: few; CDR3: ASSLARTGWGGYT
length: 12; V: TRBV12-5; J: TRBJ1-6; size: few; CDR3: ASGTTGSDSPLH
length: 14; V: TRBV5-1; J: TRBJ2-3; size: few; CDR3: ASGLGQGSTTDTQY
length: 17; V: TRBV12-3/TRBV12-4; J: TRBJ2-6; size: -; CDR3: ASSSSNGQGSSGANVLT
length: 10; V: TRBV27; J: TRBJ1-1; size: -; CDR3: ASSFQDGEAF
length: 13; V: TRBV2; J: TRBJ2-5; size: few; CDR3: ASSESTGAKETQY
length: 12; V: TRBV7-7; J: TRBJ2-1; size: many; CDR3: ASSYGPVGGEQF
length: 10; V: TRBV29-1; J: TRBJ1-2; size: few; CDR3: SVAGQGFGYT
length: 12; V: TRBV7-2; J: TRBJ1-1; size: few; CDR3: ASSSQSLRTEAF
length: 15; V: TRBV7-2; J: TRBJ2-4; size: many; CDR3: ASSPQVGGLAKNIQY
length: 12; V: TRBV19; J: TRBJ2-3; size: -; CDR3: ASTMGGYADTQY
length: 13; V: TRBV9; J: TRBJ2-2; size: -; CDR3: ASSGGTANTGELF
length: 13; V: TRBV24-1; J: TRBJ2-5; size: -; CDR3: ATSDAGLGQETQY
length: 11; V: TRBV5-5; J: TRBJ2-5; size: few; CDR3: ASSSGLTETQY
length: 13; V: TRBV5-1; J: TRBJ2-2; size: -; CDR3: ASSSTAGAGGELF
length: 11; V: TRBV7-2; J: TRBJ2-1; size: many; CDR3: ASRPGTYNEQF
length: 13; V: TRBV3-1; J: TRBJ1-5; size: many; CDR3: ASSPRAGRNQPQH
length: 11; V: TRBV9; J: TRBJ1-5; size: -; CDR3: ASSVDVFQPQH
length: 11; V: TRBV5-1; J: TRBJ2-5; size: -; CDR3: ASSPDWQETQY
length: 14; V: TRBV9; J: TRBJ2-3; size: -; CDR3: ASSVTSGGATDTQY
length: 13; V: TRBV18; J: TRBJ2-2; size: -; CDR3: ASSPGQAYTGELF
length: 13; V: TRBV5-1; J: TRBJ1-2; size: many; CDR3: ASSLEAGGARGYT
length: 10; V: TRBV7-2; J: TRBJ2-1; size: -; CDR3: ASSLGFYEQF
length: 14; V: TRBV5-1; J: TRBJ2-1; size: many; CDR3: ASSSSASGGYNEQF
length: 8; V: TRBV29-1; J: TRBJ2-5; size: few; CDR3: SVRTETQY
length: 11; V: TRBV7-2; J: TRBJ1-2; size: -; CDR3: ASSARGGDGYT